The 14 T cell receptor beta chains given below trace back to one sample, sequenced in a study of shared clonotypes between healthy human individuals. Cells designated naive CD8 were CD45RO-negative and were positively selected for CCR7, with terminally differentiated effector memory CD45RA+ cells excluded. Profiled with immunoSEQ multiplex PCR; TCRdb holds only in-frame clones, not every one. In the table there are more than 2 million clones, approximately 95% of which are singletons. Sequenced material: naive CD8+ T cells sorted from blood. These receptors were obtained from a man younger than 35 in good health.

The chain uses TRBV9 and TRBJ1-4; D remains unclear. Germline assignment: CDR1 SGDLS and CDR2 YYNGEE. The CDR3 spans 15 residues. Trimming took off 3 bases at V and 8 bases at J, with 17 bases between the two ends. The CDR3 protein is CASSADANTGEKLFF. The CDR3 DNA sequence: TGTGCCAGCAGCGCAGACGCCAACACCGGGGAAAAACTGTTTTTT.

As for this clone: This CDR3 is also generated by other DNA sequences in the sample. V gene TRBV27 combines with J gene TRBJ2-7, with D perhaps being TRBD1 or TRBD2 (5 bases each). The CDR3 has 14 residues. Germline V gene sequence: CDR1 MNHEY, CDR2 SMNVEV (reference sequence). The V end was cut by 0 bases, the J end by 0 bases, with 6 bases between. The DNA for the CDR3 is TGTGCCAGCAGTTTATCTGGGACCTCCTACGAGCAGTACTTC. This codes for CASSLSGTSYEQYF.

Remarks on this clone: One end of the junction varies from germline; a read error may be responsible. The chain carries TRBV2 and TRBJ1-2; 7 bases align to TRBD1. There are 15 residues in the CDR3. Germline V gene lookup returns CDR1 SNHLY and CDR2 FYNNEI. The CDR3 loop reads CASSQALGQVYGYTF. As DNA, the CDR3 is TGTGCCAGCAGTCAAGCCCTCGGACAGGTCTATGGCTACACCTTC. Drawing the rest from reference TRBV2 and TRBJ1-2, the complete variable domain is EPEVTQTPSHQVTQMGQEVILRCVPISNHLYFYWYRQILGQKVEFLVSFYNNEISEKSEIFDDQFSVERPDGSNFTLKIRSTKLEDSAMYFCASSQALGQVYGYTFGSGTRLTVV.

This rearrangement joins TRBV9 to TRBJ2-1, with a possible D match to TRBD1 (6 bases). With 1 base removed from V and 1 base from J, the gap between germline ends came to 9 bases. Germline V gives CDR1 SGDLS, CDR2 YYNGEE. This CDR3 is built from 15 residues. In DNA form, the CDR3 reads TGTGCCAGCAGCGTACACAGGGCGTCCTACAATGAGCAGTTCTTC. Translated: CASSVHRASYNEQFF.

In its sample, this clone was seen once. This chain connects TRBV7-9 to TRBJ2-2; TRBD1 matches 10 bases. With 5 bases clipped from V and 4 bases from J, the junction kept 7 bases outside the gene matches. The CDR3 sequence is 16 residues long. Germline lookup yields CDR1 SEHNR and CDR2 FQNEAQ (reference sequence). The CDR3 protein is CASSTAWTGGTGELFF. The CDR3 DNA reads TGTGCCAGCAGCACAGCCTGGACAGGGGGCACCGGGGAGCTGTTTTTT.

CDR3 loop: CASSSRLAGDTGELFF. The CDR3, as DNA: TGTGCCAGCAGCTCCCGACTAGCGGGGGACACCGGGGAGCTGTTTTTT. The gene calls are TRBV11-3 and TRBJ2-2, with 12 positions matching TRBD2. This CDR3 contains 16 residues. The trim removed 4 bases at V and 3 bases at J, leaving 3 bases unmatched. The germline CDR1 and CDR2 sequences are SGHNT and YENEEA.

This chain connects TRBV4-1 to TRBJ2-7; TRBD1 agrees at 9 bases. This CDR3 comprises 15 residues. V gave up 4 bases and J gave up 4 bases; unmatched junction bases: 8. CDR1 MGHRA and CDR2 YSYEKL come from the germline V gene. CDR3 residues: CASSPLGQGEYEQYF. The CDR3 DNA follows: TGCGCCAGCAGCCCGTTGGGACAGGGCGAGTACGAGCAGTACTTC.

This chain uses TRBV5-1 with TRBJ2-7, with 8 bases that match TRBD1. Trimming took 4 bases from V and 4 from J; bases not matched to a gene: 16. The CDR3 is made up of 17 amino acids. The germline V gene has CDR1 SGHRS and CDR2 YFSETQ. CDR3 amino acids: CASSLRTGTLGWYEQYF. Written as DNA, the CDR3 is TGCGCCAGCAGCCTACGGACAGGGACCCTAGGTTGGTACGAGCAGTACTTC.

The V gene is TRBV2, the J gene TRBJ2-3, with D hard to call. Trimming shortened V by 3 bases and J by 5 bases, and 6 bases separated the two germline ends. The CDR3 is made up of 12 amino acids. Germline V gene data show CDR1 as SNHLY and CDR2 as FYNNEI. The DNA for the CDR3 is TGTGCCAGCAGTGATTTCCTAGATACGCAGTATTTT. Translated: CASSDFLDTQYF.

The gene calls are TRBV19 and TRBJ1-6; no clear D gene. This CDR3 is 16 amino acids long. Germline V gene sequence: CDR1 LNHDA, CDR2 SQIVND (reference sequence). Trimming cost V 4 bases and J 7 bases, with 17 bases left between them. DNA of the CDR3: TGTGCCAGTAGTACCACAACAAGACGGGAGAATTCACCCCTCCACTTT. This translates into CASSTTTRRENSPLHF.

The J gene is TRBJ2-4, the V gene TRBV28, with TRBD2 matching 7 bases. The V segment lost 5 bases and the J segment 8 bases; nucleotides outside the gene matches: 15. Looked up from germline, CDR1 is MDHEN and CDR2 is SYDVKM. CDR3 length equals 16 residues. The CDR3 region has the DNA TGTGCCAGCAGTCCCAGGATACTAGCGCCGTCGTACATTCAGTACTTC. This sequence encodes CASSPRILAPSYIQYF.

With respect to this clone: Other DNA sequences within the sample encode an identical CDR3. This chain joins TRBV5-6 and TRBJ2-7, with D unclear. With 4 bases removed from V and 3 bases from J, the gap between germline ends came to 11 bases. From germline, CDR1 is SGHDT and CDR2 YYEEEE. The CDR3 is made up of 13 amino acids. The CDR3 nucleotides read TGTGCCAGCAGCCTGGGCCTGTTCTACGAGCAGTACTTC. Its translation is CASSLGLFYEQYF.

Details on this clone: This specimen includes other DNA sequences encoding the same CDR3. The chain carries TRBV6-5 and TRBJ2-7; TRBD2 might be the D (6 bases). Germline CDR1 MNHEY, CDR2 SVGAGI. Trimming took 2 bases from V and 0 from J, leaving 8 bases between them. The CDR3 spans 14 residues. The CDR3 bases are TGTGCCAGCAGTTACGGACTATCCTCCTACGAGCAGTACTTC. Protein product: CASSYGLSSYEQYF.

V gene TRBV4-1 combines with J gene TRBJ1-5; 8 positions agree with TRBD1. CDR3 length equals 14 residues. CDR1 is MGHRA, CDR2 YSYEKL, per germline. V was clipped by 2 bases and J by 7 bases; unmatched bases: 4. The CDR3 reads CASSQTDRVQPQHF. Written as DNA, the CDR3 is TGCGCCAGCAGCCAAACGGACAGGGTCCAGCCCCAGCATTTT.